This TCR beta chain was retrieved from a study of tumor-infiltrating lymphocytes in primary liver carcinoma. Extraction also yielded germline DNA, while blood RNA was obtained from unsorted whole blood. Chronic HBV infection, which was untreated, was present in the patients. CDR3 length: 16 residues. Germline CDR1 and CDR2: MGHRA and YSYEKL. Reverse transcription of approximately 500 ng total RNA with a constant-region primer produced TCR beta cDNA. Modified slightly, ARM-PCR produced TCR beta libraries over three nested multiplex PCR rounds. Running 9 to 10 cycles apiece, the first two PCR rounds relied on TRBV1-TRBV30 forward primers together with a C-beta reverse primer. TCRdb reanalysed the multiplex PCR reads using MiXCR and keeps one entry per CDR3 protein. The sample yields about 300,000 distinct CDR3 sequences, about 62% seen once. Study-wide results and limits: Blood's top-250-clone fraction was significantly lower than that of tumors (p = 0.039).

Concerning this clonotype itself: What it binds is unknown. Relative to the germline gene, one junction end is altered; a read error may explain this.

Sequencing was performed on peripheral blood. The chain uses TRBV4-1 and TRBJ2-5, with D tentatively TRBD2 (6 bases). This TCR was recovered from a man aged 35-49 years with primary liver carcinoma and hepatitis B virus infection. CDR3 sequence reads: CAGSQEWEALQVTQYF. CDR3 coding DNA: TGTGCCGGCAGCCAAGAATGGGAGGCCCTCCAGGTGACCCAGTACTTC.